These 21 T cell receptor beta chains share one sample of origin, sequenced in a study of blood T cell repertoires in COVID-19. The method was immunoSEQ multiplex PCR; TCRdb's version includes in-frame clones alone and lacks a portion of them. The sample includes 60,000 to 80,000 clones, roughly nine tenths of them seen just once. The specimen was peripheral blood. The receptors stem from a woman between 55 and 75 years old with COVID-19, enrolled during active disease.

This chain links TRBV2 with TRBJ1-4; TRBD1 is a possible D gene (5 bases). This CDR3 contains 14 residues. Germline V lookup: CDR1 SNHLY, CDR2 FYNNEI. Trimming cost V 8 bases and J 6 bases, with 16 bases left between them. The CDR3 reads CASRVGRVDEKLFF. In DNA, the CDR3 is TGTGCCAGCCGGGTGGGCAGGGTGGATGAAAAACTGTTTTTT.

This chain links TRBV7-2 with TRBJ1-2, with a tentative D call TRBD1 (5 bases). CDR1 is SGHTA and CDR2 is FQGNSA in the germline V gene. This CDR3 is 14 amino acids long. V was shortened by 5 bases and J by 4 bases, with 14 bases between the two germline ends. This CDR3 reads CASSPTGTFYGYTF. The CDR3 DNA reads TGTGCCAGCAGCCCTACTGGGACTTTCTATGGCTACACCTTC.

The chain uses TRBV5-1 and TRBJ1-2; perhaps TRBD1 as D (6 bases). Germline V gene data show CDR1 as SGHRS and CDR2 as YFSETQ. Trimming stripped 0 bases from V and 2 bases from J, with 8 bases between. The CDR3 runs to 14 residues. Written as DNA, the CDR3 is TGCGCCAGCAGCTTGGCGGGACAAAACTATGGCTACACCTTC. This codes for CASSLAGQNYGYTF.

The chain joins TRBV6-2 or TRBV6-3 to TRBJ1-5; no definite D call. Trimming removed 2 bases at V and 4 bases at J, with 15 bases between. CDR1 is MNHEY, CDR2 SVGEGT, per germline. The CDR3 sequence is 16 residues long. The CDR3 DNA reads TGTGCCAGCAGTTACCGCACGGGAGGTCGTAATCAGCCCCAGCATTTT. Its protein product is CASSYRTGGRNQPQHF.

This chain uses TRBV7-2 with TRBJ2-5; D might be TRBD1 (6 bases). Germline loops: CDR1 SGHTA, CDR2 FQGNSA. Trimming removed 3 bases at V and 2 bases at J, with 22 bases between. This CDR3 region has 18 residues. The CDR3 region is CASSLRGWRQGLQETQYF. CDR3 sequence (DNA): TGTGCCAGCAGCTTGAGGGGGTGGCGGCAGGGGTTACAAGAGACCCAGTACTTC.

The chain recombines TRBV30 with TRBJ1-5; 7 nucleotides match TRBD1. Trimming took 2 bases from V and 4 from J; bases not matched to a gene: 5. Germline V lookup: CDR1 GTSNPN, CDR2 SVGIG (reference sequence). There are 14 residues in the CDR3. For the CDR3, the DNA is TGTGCCTGGAGTCAGACAGGGATAAATCAGCCCCAGCATTTT. Amino acid sequence: CAWSQTGINQPQHF.

The chain couples TRBV11-3 to TRBJ2-1, with 8 nucleotides matching TRBD2. CDR1 is SGHNT and CDR2 is YENEEA in the germline V gene. CDR3 length equals 18 residues. V lost 1 base and J lost 2; bases outside the gene matches: 10. This chain's CDR3 is CASSLAIGGGLAYNEQFF. In DNA, the CDR3 is TGTGCCAGCAGCTTAGCTATCGGGGGGGGACTAGCCTACAATGAGCAGTTCTTC.

This chain connects TRBV7-9 to TRBJ1-2; the D gene is possibly TRBD1 (6 bases). The V end lost 5 bases, the J end lost 0 bases, and 10 bases lay between the germline ends. The CDR3 runs 14 residues. Germline CDR1 is SEHNR and CDR2 is FQNEAQ (reference sequence). The CDR3 sequence: CASSRTDTNYGYTF. The CDR3 DNA sequence: TGTGCCAGCAGCCGGACAGATACTAACTATGGCTACACCTTC.

The chain has TRBV11-3 and TRBJ2-3; D unclear. CDR3 length equals 13 residues. V lost 5 bases and J 8 bases, leaving 14 bases between the germline ends. Germline V gene lookup returns CDR1 SGHNT and CDR2 YENEEA. CDR3 bases: TGTGCCAGCAGCCCGAGGAGTTTCGGTACGCAGTATTTT. Amino acid sequence: CASSPRSFGTQYF.

The chain links TRBV19 to TRBJ2-7; TRBD2 is a possible D gene (5 bases). The CDR3 spans 13 residues. Trimming took off 6 bases at V and 3 bases at J, with 12 bases between the two ends. Per the germline V gene, CDR1 is LNHDA and CDR2 is SQIVND (reference sequence). The CDR3 reads CASRLAQGYEQYF. CDR3 DNA sequence: TGTGCCAGTAGGCTAGCCCAAGGCTACGAGCAGTACTTC.

This sequence joins TRBV6-2 or TRBV6-3 and TRBJ2-7; TRBD2 matches at 13 bases. The CDR3 has 15 residues. CDR1 and CDR2 from the germline V gene are MNHEY and SVGEGT. V lost 4 bases to trimming and J lost 6 bases; unmatched junction nucleotides: 6. Here the CDR3 DNA reads TGTGCCAGCAGTTCCGGACTAGCGGGAGTAAGCGAGCAGTACTTC. This codes for CASSSGLAGVSEQYF.

This chain connects TRBV5-6 to TRBJ2-7; D unclear. Looked up from germline, CDR1 is SGHDT and CDR2 is YYEEEE. CDR3 length equals 15 residues. The V and J ends lost 0 bases and 0 bases respectively, with 10 bases between them. CDR3 nucleotide sequence: TGTGCCAGCAGCTTGGGTCCGTGGAGCTCCTACGAGCAGTACTTC. It specifies CASSLGPWSSYEQYF.

This clone was observed once. The genes are TRBV3-1 (or the pseudogene TRBV3-2) and TRBJ2-7; no clear D gene. Germline V gene sequence: CDR1 LGHDT, CDR2 YNNKEL (reference sequence). The CDR3 length is 14 residues. The germline V and J ends were trimmed by 4 bases and 0 bases, with 10 bases remaining between them. CDR3 in amino acids: CASSPRAVSYEQYF. CDR3 nucleotides: TGTGCCAGCAGCCCTAGAGCCGTCTCCTACGAGCAGTACTTC.

This chain links TRBV9 with TRBJ2-5; weak D call: TRBD2 (6 bases). The CDR3 runs 14 residues. Germline V gene lookup returns CDR1 SGDLS and CDR2 YYNGEE. Trimming left V 3 bases short and J 4 bases short, with 13 bases between. In DNA form, the CDR3 reads TGTGCCAGCAGCGACACTAGCTTCAGAGAGACCCAGTACTTC. Translated: CASSDTSFRETQYF.

This chain links TRBV5-1 with TRBJ1-2, with 8 bases identical to TRBD1. CDR3 length equals 15 residues. With V trimmed by 4 bases and J by 4 bases, 9 bases remained unmatched. Germline V lookup: CDR1 SGHRS, CDR2 YFSETQ. The CDR3 protein is CASSPDRDAAYGYTF. CDR3 nucleotide sequence: TGCGCCAGCAGCCCGGACAGGGATGCGGCCTATGGCTACACCTTC. The variable domain in full, completed from reference TRBV5-1 and TRBJ1-2, reads KAGVTQTPRYLIKTRGQQVTLSCSPISGHRSVSWYQQTPGQGLQFLFEYFSETQRNKGNFPGRFSGRQFSNSRSEMNVSTLELGDSALYLCASSPDRDAAYGYTFGSGTRLTVV.

This clone came up once. This chain joins TRBV5-4 and TRBJ2-7, with TRBD1 matching over 10 bases. Per the germline V gene, CDR1 is SGHNT and CDR2 is YYREEE (reference sequence). The CDR3 totals 16 residues. V trimming: 3 bases; J trimming: 4 bases; junction bases outside the gene matches: 10. The CDR3, as DNA: TGTGCCAGCAGCTCCACCCCGTTGGGACAGGGGTACGAGCAGTACTTC. Amino acid sequence: CASSSTPLGQGYEQYF.

The chain links TRBV3-1 (or the pseudogene TRBV3-2) to TRBJ2-7; 8 bases are shared with TRBD1. The CDR3 has 16 residues. The V segment lost 4 bases and the J segment 2 bases; nucleotides outside the gene matches: 10. Germline values: CDR1 LGHDT, CDR2 YNNKEL (reference sequence). Written as DNA, the CDR3 is TGTGCCAGCAGCCGCGCTTCGGGGGACAGGCCCTACGAGCAGTACTTC. It translates to CASSRASGDRPYEQYF.

This clone was seen a handful of times. The rearrangement links TRBV3-1 (or the pseudogene TRBV3-2) to TRBJ1-2, with D possibly matching TRBD1 (6 bases). The CDR3 is made up of 14 amino acids. From germline, CDR1 is LGHDT and CDR2 YNNKEL (reference sequence). Trimming took 5 bases from V and 8 from J, leaving 18 bases between them. The CDR3 DNA is TGTGCCAGCAGCTTTCGACAGGCATCGGGGGGCTACACCTTC. Translated, it gives CASSFRQASGGYTF.

The genes are TRBV15 and TRBJ2-2, with 7 bases matching TRBD2. Germline V gene sequence: CDR1 LNHNV, CDR2 YYDKDF (reference sequence). V dropped 1 base and J dropped 6; count of bases not matched to a gene: 5. The CDR3 loop spans 15 amino acids. In nucleotides, the CDR3 is TGTGCCACCAGCAGAGTCGGTGGGAGGGCCGGGGAGCTGTTTTTT. Amino acid sequence: CATSRVGGRAGELFF.

The chain employs TRBV13 and TRBJ2-3; 9 bases align to TRBD2. Trimming removed 2 bases from V and 5 bases from J; junction bases left unmatched: 8. Germline lookup yields CDR1 PRHDT and CDR2 FYEKMQ (reference sequence). The CDR3 loop spans 16 amino acids. CDR3 region: CASSLWTREGGDTQYF. DNA of the CDR3: TGTGCCAGCAGCTTATGGACGCGGGAGGGGGGAGATACGCAGTATTTT.

J is TRBJ2-7 and V is TRBV6-5; TRBD2 matches 10 bases. Germline CDR1 is MNHEY and CDR2 is SVGAGI. The CDR3 is 14 residues long. V shed 10 bases, J shed 2 bases, and the junction held 8 bases outside the gene matches. CDR3 DNA: TGTGCCATCCGACTAGCGGGCCTTACCTACGAGCAGTACTTC. Protein product: CAIRLAGLTYEQYF.